These 7 T cell receptor beta chains came from one sample sequenced in a study of post-analysis software for immune sequencing data (dated by TCRdb to the mid-2010s). The investigation overall reported the following: About 5 TRBV segments, including TRBV5-6, TRBV5-1 and TRBV20-1, were significantly more frequent in patients than controls.

For these TCRs, the target antigens are not known. The library was prepared using PCR. The instrument given in TCRdb is Illumina HiSeq 2500. To reduce PCR and sequencing biases, unique molecular identifiers were built into the TCR beta cDNA libraries. The public reads were quality trimmed at Q25 with fastp and then assembled into clones with MiXCR by TCRdb, keeping productive beta chains. One record per CDR3 amino acid sequence lists the most common genes and DNA. This sample lists fewer than 850,000 distinct CDR3 sequences; more than 45% were detected once. The ten largest make up roughly 4.5% of the sample. What was sequenced was blood. These receptors were taken from a girl between 10 and 17 years old with multiple sclerosis.

V gene TRBV29-1 combines with J gene TRBJ2-5; a possible D gene is TRBD2 (6 bases). Trimming shortened V by 3 bases and J by 7 bases, and 18 bases separated the two germline ends. Germline V gene lookup returns CDR1 SQVTM and CDR2 ANQGSEA. This CDR3 comprises 14 residues. The CDR3 DNA reads TGCAGCGTTGATATCGGACTAACCGGAGGGACCCAGTACTTC. Its translation: CSVDIGLTGGTQYF.

The genes are TRBV7-3 and TRBJ2-1; 9 bases are shared with TRBD2. Germline-derived CDR1 and CDR2 are SGHTA and FQGTGA. V dropped 2 bases and J dropped 4; count of bases not matched to a gene: 9. The CDR3 has 17 residues. The chain's CDR3 is CASSLEGGREGYNEQFF. CDR3 sequence (DNA): TGTGCCAGCAGCTTAGAAGGTGGGCGGGAGGGATACAATGAGCAGTTCTTC. Based on the CDR3 plus reference TRBV7-3 and TRBJ2-1, the full variable domain is GAGVSQTPSNKVTEKGKYVELRCDPISGHTALYWYRQSLGQGPEFLIYFQGTGAADDSGLPNDRFFAVRPEGSVSTLKIQRTERGDSAVYLCASSLEGGREGYNEQFFGPGTRLTVL.

This clonotype was seen only a few times. A read error may be the cause here, since a much bigger clone is one base away. The rearrangement joins TRBV12-3 or TRBV12-4 to TRBJ2-5; D ambiguous. This CDR3 region has 14 residues. The CDR3 nucleotides are TGTGCCAGCACCCCTCGGGCGAACCAAGAGGCCCAGTACTTC. As protein: CASTPRANQEAQYF.

The rearrangement joins TRBV11-2 to TRBJ2-5, with TRBD2 as a possible D gene (6 bases). The J call may be wrong; the DNA end is better matched by TRBJ2-7. The CDR3 runs to 18 residues. The germline gives CDR1 SGHAT, CDR2 FQNNGV. This CDR3 reads CASSLGSRSGDAFYEQYF. The DNA of the CDR3 is TGTGCCAGCAGCTTAGGTAGTAGGTCGGGAGATGCTTTCTACGAGCAGTACTTC.

The chain has TRBV29-1 and TRBJ2-1; 9 bases fit TRBD2. The germline V gene has CDR1 SQVTM and CDR2 ANQGSEA. V shed 4 bases and J 7 bases; nucleotides not matched to a gene: 5. The CDR3 totals 13 residues. CDR3 region: CSVGGRAWNEQFF. The DNA for the CDR3 is TGCAGCGTTGGCGGGAGGGCCTGGAATGAGCAGTTCTTC.

The rearrangement joins TRBV20-1 to TRBJ2-3, with 14 bases lining up with TRBD2. This CDR3 has 15 residues. The V gene end was trimmed by 7 bases and the J gene end by 3 bases; junction bases not matched to a gene: 6. Germline values: CDR1 DFQATT, CDR2 SNEGSKA (reference sequence). Here the CDR3 DNA reads TGCAGTGTTTTAGGACTAGCGGGAGGTACAGATACGCAGTATTTT. It is translated as CSVLGLAGGTDTQYF.

This clonotype appeared a few times. V usage is TRBV2 and J usage is TRBJ2-4, with a tentative D call TRBD2 (6 bases). The germline V gene has CDR1 SNHLY and CDR2 FYNNEI. The ends were cut back, 3 bases at V and 0 bases at J, with 15 bases in the middle. The CDR3 contains 17 residues. The CDR3 DNA reads TGTGCCAGCAGTGATCCGGGGGTGATTCTAGCCAAAAACATTCAGTACTTC. Protein: CASSDPGVILAKNIQYF.